This T cell receptor beta chain is from a study of response to subunit inactivated influenza vaccine. This clonotype was picked up many times. TCRdb itself ran the RT-PCR reads through MiXCR, one entry per CDR3 protein. Of fewer than 600,000 distinct CDR3 sequences listed, approximately 6.9% are singletons. Material: PBMCs from blood, obtained around 25 months after vaccination. The clonotype was recovered from a man between 50 and 69 years old who received an inactivated influenza vaccine.

CDR3 protein: CSVEGSWGNTEAFF. DNA for the CDR3: TGCAGCGTTGAAGGTTCGTGGGGCAACACTGAAGCTTTCTTT. The chain employs TRBV29-1 and TRBJ1-1, with a possible D match to TRBD1 (5 bases). The germline CDR1 and CDR2 sequences are SQVTM and ANQGSEA. CDR3 length: 14 residues. V was shortened by 1 base and J by 2 bases, with 11 bases between the two germline ends.